What follows describes a single TCR beta chain. The record originates from a study of blood T cell repertoires in COVID-19. Turning to the study itself: Sources were T cells, B-cell-depleted T cells, or PBMCs; the material itself was cDNA or gDNA.

The CDR3 has 16 amino acids. Unmatched junction bases numbered 7, after V lost 2 bases and J lost 0 bases. The V gene's germline CDR1 is SGHNT and CDR2 YYREEE (reference sequence). Original handling: Reference gene primer amplification in the assay estimated nucleated cell counts. Measured with immunoSEQ multiplex PCR; TCRdb has only the in-frame clones, and not every one. From that table come the V and J calls and clone size; the DNA was used to work out D and trimming. The repertoire holds roughly 300,000 clones, with around 85% as singletons. The sample consisted of peripheral blood. This chain connects TRBV5-4 to TRBJ2-7, with 8 nucleotides matching TRBD2. This TCR was sampled from a human donor in a cohort sampled during active COVID-19. This CDR3 is CASSFKERGFSYEQYF. In nucleotides, the CDR3 is TGTGCCAGCAGCTTCAAGGAGCGGGGGTTCTCCTACGAGCAGTACTTC.